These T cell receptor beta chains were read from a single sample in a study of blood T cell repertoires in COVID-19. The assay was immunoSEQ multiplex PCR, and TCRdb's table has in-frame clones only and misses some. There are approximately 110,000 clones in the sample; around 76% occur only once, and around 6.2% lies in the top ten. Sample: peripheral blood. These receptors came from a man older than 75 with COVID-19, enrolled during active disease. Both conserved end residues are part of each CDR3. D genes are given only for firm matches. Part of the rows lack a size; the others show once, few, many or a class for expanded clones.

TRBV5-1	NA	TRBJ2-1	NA	TGCGCCAGCAGCCCGGGTAGTCAGTCCTACAATGAGCAGTTCTTC	CASSPGSQSYNEQFF
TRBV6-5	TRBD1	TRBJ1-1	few	TGTGCCAGCAGTTACGGACAGGGCACTGAAGCTTTCTTT	CASSYGQGTEAFF
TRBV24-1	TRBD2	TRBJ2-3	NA	TGTGCCACCAGTGACCAACTAGCGGGAGTAACAGATACGCAGTATTTT	CATSDQLAGVTDTQYF
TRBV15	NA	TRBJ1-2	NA	TGTGCCACCAGCAGAGGGGGGGGCCTTGCTAACTATGGCTACACCTTC	CATSRGGGLANYGYTF
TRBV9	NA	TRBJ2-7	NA	TGTGCCAGCAGCGTAGGAGCTGGGCCCTACGAGCAGTACTTC	CASSVGAGPYEQYF
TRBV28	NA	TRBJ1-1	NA	TGTGCCAGCAGTTTTCCGACAGCAAACACTGAAGCTTTCTTT	CASSFPTANTEAFF
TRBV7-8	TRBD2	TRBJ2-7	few	TGTGCCAGCAGCTTAGGGTTGGGACTAGCGGGAGTGAGGAACGAGCAGTACTTC	CASSLGLGLAGVRNEQYF
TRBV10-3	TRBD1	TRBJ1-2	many	TGTGCCATCAGTGCGAGGGGGCAGACGGATGGCTACACCTTC	CAISARGQTDGYTF
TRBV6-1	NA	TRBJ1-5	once	TGTGCCAGCAGTGAAGCCTCAGGCAATCAGCCCCAGCATTTT	CASSEASGNQPQHF
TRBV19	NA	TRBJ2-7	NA	TGTGCCAGTAGCTTAGGACTCTCCAGCTCCTACGAGCAGTACTTC	CASSLGLSSSYEQYF
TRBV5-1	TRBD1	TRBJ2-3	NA	TGCGCCAGCAGCTCGGGACAGGGGGCAGATACGCAGTATTTT	CASSSGQGADTQYF
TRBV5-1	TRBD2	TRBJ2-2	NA	TGCGCCAGCAGCCTATTAGCGGGAGGGAACACCGGGGAGCTGTTTTTT	CASSLLAGGNTGELFF
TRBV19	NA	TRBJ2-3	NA	TGTGCCAGTAGTACGATAGCCACAGATACGCAGTATTTT	CASSTIATDTQYF
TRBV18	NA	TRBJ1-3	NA	TGTGCCAGCTCACCCTTCGAGACAGGCACCACATCTGGAAACACCATATATTTT	CASSPFETGTTSGNTIYF
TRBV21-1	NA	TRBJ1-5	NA	TGTGCCAGCAGCAAGGGGACAGGGAGGGGTCAGCCCCAGCATTTT	CASSKGTGRGQPQHF
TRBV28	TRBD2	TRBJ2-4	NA	TGTGCCAGCAGTTTCGCTAGCGGGAGGGAGGACAACATTCAGTACTTC	CASSFASGREDNIQYF
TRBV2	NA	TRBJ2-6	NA	TGTGCCAGCAGCCCCCGTTTCAGGGTGTTGGTGATGGACCCTGGGGCCAACGTCCTGACTTTC	CASSPRFRVLVMDPGANVLTF
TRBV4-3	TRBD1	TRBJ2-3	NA	TGCGCCAGCAGCCAAGATCGGCCCCAATCTACGACAGGGGCAGACACAGATACGCAGTATTTT	CASSQDRPQSTTGADTDTQYF